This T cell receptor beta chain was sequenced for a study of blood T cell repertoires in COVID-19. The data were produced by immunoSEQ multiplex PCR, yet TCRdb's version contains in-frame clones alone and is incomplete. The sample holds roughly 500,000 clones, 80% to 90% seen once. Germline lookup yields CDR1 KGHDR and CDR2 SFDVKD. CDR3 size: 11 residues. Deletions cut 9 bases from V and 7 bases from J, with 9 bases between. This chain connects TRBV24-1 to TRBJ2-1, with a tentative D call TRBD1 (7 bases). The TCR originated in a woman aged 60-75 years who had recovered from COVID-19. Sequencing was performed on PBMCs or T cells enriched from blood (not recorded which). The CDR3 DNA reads TGTGCCACCTCAGGGGGGAATGAGCAGTTCTTC. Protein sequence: CATSGGNEQFF.